This TCR beta chain comes out of a study of human T cells and chemical hapten exposure. Study details: Patients, predominantly female, presented with alopecia areata, totalis or universalis.

MiXCR, applied by TCRdb to the RACE reads, yields one record per CDR3 protein. Altogether around 250,000 distinct CDR3 sequences are present, about 8.6% being singletons, with the ten largest covering over 2%. Comments on this clonotype: The antigen is undetermined.

This CDR3 region has 15 residues. CDR1 is MNHEY and CDR2 is SVGEGT in the germline V gene. After removal of 6 bases from V and 7 bases from J, the junction contained 12 bases not matched to a gene. The study's findings and limits: Positively correlated with patch test score were the counts of PT1 expanded TCRs.

Time point indicated: pre-sensitization, week 0. Stated treatment: therapeutic diphenylcyclopropenone sensitization with weekly scalp DPC. Blood sampling occurred before each patch-test application. The specimen comprised whole blood, sampled in connection with sensitization to the hapten diphenylcyclopropenone (DPC). This sequence was found in a middle-aged woman with alopecia areata. Some clones in this sample may be carry-over from other donors' samples. The chain carries TRBV6-2 or TRBV6-3 and TRBJ2-5; 9 bases are shared with TRBD2. The CDR3 here is CASSPRREGRGTQYF. CDR3 sequence (DNA): TGTGCCAGCAGCCCCCGGCGGGAGGGCCGGGGGACCCAGTACTTC.